This section outlines one TCR beta chain sequence together with its context. The antigen remains undetermined. This sample is part of a study of shared clonotypes between healthy human individuals. As for the study in general: CD4 naive and CD4 memory each took three plates per donor, while CD8 naive took two and CD8 memory one. Study outcomes and limitations: Among non-shared clonotypes, generation probabilities were lower than among those shared by all four donors. A small donor pool kept down the genetic and exposure-history diversity that was represented.

Profiled with immunoSEQ multiplex PCR; TCRdb holds only in-frame clones, not every one. Among more than 2 million clones listed, around 93% were seen once. Terminally differentiated effector memory CD45RA+ cells were left out of the naive CD8 fraction, which was CD45RO-negative and positively selected for CCR7. Each of the donors was a healthy adult who was HIV-negative and had not had a recent acute infection or vaccination. Germline CDR1 and CDR2: SEHNR and FQNEAQ (reference sequence). V was cut by 4 bases and J by 0 bases, with 16 bases left in between. This CDR3 region has 17 residues. V gene TRBV7-9 combines with J gene TRBJ2-1, with D possibly matching TRBD2 (6 bases). Specimen: naive CD8+ T cells from PBMCs. This sequence originates from a man in his late teens or twenties in good health. Some clones in this sample may be carry-over from other donors' samples. In DNA, the CDR3 is TGTGCCAGCAGCTACCTACCGGGGGTAGACTCCTACAATGAGCAGTTCTTC. Translating it yields CASSYLPGVDSYNEQFF.